The 14 T cell receptor beta chains listed next were all sequenced from one sample in a study of technical replicates of blood from a handful of donors (dated by TCRdb to the late 2010s). The method was the immunoSEQ multiplex PCR assay. TCRdb re-hosts the immuneACCESS table, in-frame sequences only. Its copies lack some clones; in the studies checked, an unresolved V gene accounts for under half of them, and the cause for the rest is not known. The sample records over 50,000 clones, around 88% of which are singletons. The biggest ten clones account for approximately 5.4% of the sample. The sequenced material came from PBMCs. The source of these receptors is a human donor in good health. Some clones in this sample may be carry-over from other donors' samples.

DNA of the CDR3: TGCGCCAGCAGCTTGGTAACTAGCGGCGAGACCCAGTACTTC. It encodes CASSLVTSGETQYF. V usage is TRBV5-1 and J usage is TRBJ2-5; 8 bases are shared with TRBD2. CDR1 is SGHRS and CDR2 is YFSETQ in the germline V gene. V dropped 0 bases and J dropped 5; count of bases not matched to a gene: 3. The CDR3 is made up of 14 amino acids.

This clone was seen only once. The rearrangement joins TRBV9 to TRBJ2-1, with 7 bases that match TRBD1. Germline trimming cut 4 bases from V and 7 bases from J; bases unmatched to any gene: 11. CDR1 is SGDLS and CDR2 is YYNGEE in the germline V gene. This CDR3 has 15 residues. The CDR3 coding sequence is TGTGCCAGCAGCCCCGGGGCAGGGGGTAAGAATGAGCAGTTCTTC. This gives the protein CASSPGAGGKNEQFF.

The chain recombines TRBV11-2 with TRBJ2-7, with 7 nucleotides matching TRBD2. CDR3 length: 14 amino acids. CDR1 and CDR2 (germline): SGHAT, FQNNGV. V lost 5 bases to trimming and J lost 5 bases; unmatched junction nucleotides: 9. CDR3 sequence reads: CASSLGGGFHEQYF. The CDR3 coding sequence is TGTGCCAGCAGCCTGGGGGGAGGGTTTCACGAGCAGTACTTC.

The gene calls are TRBV11-2 and TRBJ2-1; 13 bases are a match to TRBD2. The CDR3 is made up of 18 amino acids. V lost 0 bases to trimming and J lost 10 bases; unmatched junction nucleotides: 12. CDR1 is SGHAT, CDR2 FQNNGV, per germline. CDR3 region: CASSLDRRLAGGLDEQFF. The CDR3, as DNA: TGTGCCAGCAGCTTAGATCGACGACTAGCGGGGGGATTGGACGAGCAGTTCTTC.

This chain joins TRBV5-4 and TRBJ1-1; D is possibly TRBD1 (6 bases). V lost 3 bases and J lost 2, with 20 bases in between. CDR3 length: 17 amino acids. CDR1 and CDR2 from the germline V gene are SGHNT and YYREEE (reference sequence). CDR3 sequence (DNA): TGTGCCAGCAGCTCGCGTTTCAACAGGGAGATAAACACTGAAGCTTTCTTT. Protein: CASSSRFNREINTEAFF.

The J gene is TRBJ2-7, the V gene TRBV15; D perhaps matches TRBD2 (6 bases). The CDR3 totals 13 residues. CDR1 LNHNV and CDR2 YYDKDF come from the germline V gene (reference sequence). V was pared by 8 bases and J by 5 bases, with 16 bases between. The CDR3 DNA reads TGTGCCACCTCTAGGCCTACGGGGGACGAGCAGTACTTC. Translating it yields CATSRPTGDEQYF.

The chain uses TRBV4-3 and TRBJ1-3; D call uncertain. This CDR3 has 15 residues. Trimming cost V 0 bases and J 2 bases, with 8 bases left between them. Per the germline V gene, CDR1 is LGHNA and CDR2 is YSLEER. As DNA, the CDR3 is TGCGCCAGCAGCCAAGACAGGTCTACTGGAAACACCATATATTTT. Residues: CASSQDRSTGNTIYF.

The gene calls are TRBV7-8 and TRBJ1-1; the match to TRBD1 covers 8 bases. In germline, CDR1 is SGHVS, CDR2 FQNEAQ. V lost 5 bases, J lost 3 bases, and 5 bases stayed unmatched. The CDR3 spans 14 residues. CDR3 residues: CASSRSQGDTEAFF. The CDR3 DNA follows: TGTGCCAGCAGCAGATCACAGGGGGACACTGAAGCTTTCTTT.

The chain has TRBV30 and TRBJ2-1, with TRBD2 matching over 12 bases. The CDR3 sequence is 14 residues long. Germline V lookup: CDR1 GTSNPN, CDR2 SVGIG (reference sequence). J was trimmed by 4 bases and V by 3 bases; bases with no gene match: 1. Here the CDR3 reads CAWRGLAGYNEQFF. CDR3 nucleotides: TGTGCCTGGAGAGGACTAGCGGGATACAATGAGCAGTTCTTC.

The gene calls are TRBV30 and TRBJ1-3, with D perhaps matching TRBD1 (6 bases). Germline CDR1 reads GTSNPN; CDR2 reads SVGIG (reference sequence). The CDR3 loop spans 15 amino acids. Trimming cost V 0 bases and J 4 bases, with 13 bases left between them. This chain's CDR3 is CAWSVGAGIGNTIYF. The CDR3 DNA is TGTGCCTGGAGTGTGGGGGCAGGTATCGGAAACACCATATATTTT.

The chain is built from TRBV30 and TRBJ1-5, with D possibly being TRBD1 (5 bases). V was shortened by 2 bases and J by 5 bases, with 10 bases between the two germline ends. Germline-derived CDR1 and CDR2 are GTSNPN and SVGIG (reference sequence). The CDR3 length is 13 residues. The CDR3 DNA reads TGTGCCTGGAGTCAGGGTCTTTATCAGCCCCAGCATTTT. Amino acid sequence: CAWSQGLYQPQHF.

The V and J genes are TRBV11-2 and TRBJ2-3; D not certain. Trimming shortened V by 7 bases and J by 4 bases, and 15 bases separated the two germline ends. CDR3 length: 14 amino acids. The V gene's germline CDR1 is SGHAT and CDR2 FQNNGV. CDR3 in DNA: TGTGCCAGCACCCCCCCGAGTACCCCAGATACGCAGTATTTT. Its translation: CASTPPSTPDTQYF.

The chain combines TRBV5-1 with TRBJ2-2, with 8 bases aligning to TRBD2. J was trimmed by 0 bases and V by 5 bases; bases with no gene match: 6. Per the germline V gene, CDR1 is SGHRS and CDR2 is YFSETQ. The CDR3 is 16 amino acids. DNA for the CDR3: TGCGCCAGCAGAACTAGCGGAAACGCGAACACCGGGGAGCTGTTTTTT. It encodes CASRTSGNANTGELFF.

For the CDR3, the DNA is TGTGCCAGCAGTCTCAGTCCCGGGACAGGGGCGAACCAAGAGACCCAGTACTTC. Translating gives CASSLSPGTGANQETQYF. This chain joins TRBV27 and TRBJ2-5; 10 bases agree with TRBD1. This CDR3 comprises 18 residues. V lost 5 bases, J lost 0 bases, and 12 bases stayed unmatched. Germline-derived CDR1 and CDR2 are MNHEY and SMNVEV (reference sequence).